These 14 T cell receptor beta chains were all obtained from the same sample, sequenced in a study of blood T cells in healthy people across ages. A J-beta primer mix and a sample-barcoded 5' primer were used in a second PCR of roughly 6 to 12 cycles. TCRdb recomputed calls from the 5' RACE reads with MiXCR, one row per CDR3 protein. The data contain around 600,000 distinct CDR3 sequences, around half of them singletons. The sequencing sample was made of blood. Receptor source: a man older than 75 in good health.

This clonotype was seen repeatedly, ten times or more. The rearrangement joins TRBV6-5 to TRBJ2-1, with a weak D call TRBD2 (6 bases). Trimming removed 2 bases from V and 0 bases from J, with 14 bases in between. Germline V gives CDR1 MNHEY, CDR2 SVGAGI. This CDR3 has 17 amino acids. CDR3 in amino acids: CASSYASGRGSYNEQFF. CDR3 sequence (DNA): TGTGCCAGCAGTTACGCCTCGGGGCGGGGCTCCTACAATGAGCAGTTCTTC.

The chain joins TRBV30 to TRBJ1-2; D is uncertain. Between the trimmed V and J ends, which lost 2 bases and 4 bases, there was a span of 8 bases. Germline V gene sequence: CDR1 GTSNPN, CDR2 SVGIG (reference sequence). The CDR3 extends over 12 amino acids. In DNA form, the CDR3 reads TGTGCCTGGAGTAGCGATTTCTATGGCTACACCTTC. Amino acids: CAWSSDFYGYTF. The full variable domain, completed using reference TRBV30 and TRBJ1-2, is SQTIHQWPATLVQPVGSPLSLECTVEGTSNPNLYWYRQAAGRGLQLLFYSVGIGQISSEVPQNLSASRPQDRQFILSSKKLLLSDSGFYLCAWSSDFYGYTFGSGTRLTVV.

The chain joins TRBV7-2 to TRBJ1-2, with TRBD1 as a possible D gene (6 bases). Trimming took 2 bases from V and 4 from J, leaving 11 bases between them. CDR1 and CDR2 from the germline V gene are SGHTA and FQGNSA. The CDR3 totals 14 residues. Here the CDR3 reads CASSLFQGRYGYTF. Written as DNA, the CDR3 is TGTGCCAGCAGCTTATTTCAGGGGCGCTATGGCTACACCTTC.

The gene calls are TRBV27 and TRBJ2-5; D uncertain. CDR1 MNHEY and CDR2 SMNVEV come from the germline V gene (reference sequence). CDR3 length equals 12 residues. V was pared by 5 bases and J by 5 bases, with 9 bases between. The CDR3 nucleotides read TGTGCCAGCAGTGCCAATATGGAGACCCAGTACTTC. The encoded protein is CASSANMETQYF.

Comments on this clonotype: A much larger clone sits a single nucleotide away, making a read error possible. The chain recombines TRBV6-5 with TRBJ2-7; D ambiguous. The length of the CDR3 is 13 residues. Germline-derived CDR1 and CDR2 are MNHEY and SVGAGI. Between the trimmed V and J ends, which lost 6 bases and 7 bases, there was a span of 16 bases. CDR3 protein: CASRQDHYNEQYF. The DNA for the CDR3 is TGTGCCAGCAGACAAGACCATTACAATGAGCAGTACTTC.

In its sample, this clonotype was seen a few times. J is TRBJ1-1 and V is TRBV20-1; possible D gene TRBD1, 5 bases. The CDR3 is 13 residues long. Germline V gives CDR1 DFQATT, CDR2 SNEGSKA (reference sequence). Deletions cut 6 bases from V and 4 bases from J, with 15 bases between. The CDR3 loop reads CSARGPRATEAFF. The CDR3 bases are TGCAGTGCCCGGGGACCTAGGGCCACTGAAGCTTTCTTT.

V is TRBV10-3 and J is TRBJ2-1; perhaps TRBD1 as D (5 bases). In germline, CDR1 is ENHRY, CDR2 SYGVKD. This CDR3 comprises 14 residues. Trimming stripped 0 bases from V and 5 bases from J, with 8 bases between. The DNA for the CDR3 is TGTGCCATCAGTGAGTCTTCCAGGGACAATGAGCAGTTCTTC. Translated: CAISESSRDNEQFF.

CDR3 nucleotides: TGTGCCAGCAATGTAGCGAGGCATAGCACAGATACGCAGTATTTT. Residues: CASNVARHSTDTQYF. This rearrangement joins TRBV2 to TRBJ2-3; a possible D gene is TRBD2 (5 bases). V gave up 7 bases and J gave up 0 bases, with 14 bases separating them. CDR1 and CDR2 (germline): SNHLY, FYNNEI. This CDR3 contains 15 residues.

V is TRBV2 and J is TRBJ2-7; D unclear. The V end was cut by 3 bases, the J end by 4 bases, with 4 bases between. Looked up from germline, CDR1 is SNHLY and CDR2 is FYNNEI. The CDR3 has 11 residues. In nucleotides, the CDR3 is TGTGCCAGCAGTGAGCGATACGAGCAGTACTTC. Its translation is CASSERYEQYF.

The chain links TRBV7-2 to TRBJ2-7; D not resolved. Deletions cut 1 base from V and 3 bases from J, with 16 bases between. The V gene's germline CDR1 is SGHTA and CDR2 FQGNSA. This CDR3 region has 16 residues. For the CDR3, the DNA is TGTGCCAGCAGCTTAGGGTCTGGGAACTTCGGCTACGAGCAGTACTTC. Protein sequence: CASSLGSGNFGYEQYF. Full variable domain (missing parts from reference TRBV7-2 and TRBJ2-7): GAGVSQSPSNKVTEKGKDVELRCDPISGHTALYWYRQSLGQGLEFLIYFQGNSAPDKSGLPSDRFSAERTGGSVSTLTIQRTQQEDSAVYLCASSLGSGNFGYEQYFGPGTRLTVT.

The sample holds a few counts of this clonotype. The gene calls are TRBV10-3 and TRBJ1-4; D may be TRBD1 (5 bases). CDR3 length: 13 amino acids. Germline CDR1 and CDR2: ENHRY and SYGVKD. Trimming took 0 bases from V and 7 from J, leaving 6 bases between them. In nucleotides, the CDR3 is TGTGCCATCAGTGAGTCGGGGCGTGAAAAACTGTTTTTT. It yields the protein CAISESGREKLFF.

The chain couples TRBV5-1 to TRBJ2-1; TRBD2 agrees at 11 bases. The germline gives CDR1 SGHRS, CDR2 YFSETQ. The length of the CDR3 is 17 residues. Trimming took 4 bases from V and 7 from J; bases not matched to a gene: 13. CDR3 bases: TGCGCCAGCAGCCCCCTCTTAATAGCGGGAGGGTCGAATGAGCAGTTCTTC. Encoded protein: CASSPLLIAGGSNEQFF.

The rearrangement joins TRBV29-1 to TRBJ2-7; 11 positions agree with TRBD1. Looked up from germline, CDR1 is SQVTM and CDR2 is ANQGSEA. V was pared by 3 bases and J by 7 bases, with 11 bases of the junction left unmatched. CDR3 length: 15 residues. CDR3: CSVDFPGTGGREQYF. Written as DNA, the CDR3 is TGCAGCGTTGATTTCCCGGGGACAGGGGGTAGGGAGCAGTACTTC.

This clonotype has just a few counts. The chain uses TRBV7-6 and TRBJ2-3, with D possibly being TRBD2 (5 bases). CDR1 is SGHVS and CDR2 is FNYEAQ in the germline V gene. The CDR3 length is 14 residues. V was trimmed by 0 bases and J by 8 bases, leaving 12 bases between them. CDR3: CASSLASGGSTQYF. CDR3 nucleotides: TGTGCCAGCAGCTTAGCGAGCGGTGGGAGTACGCAGTATTTT.